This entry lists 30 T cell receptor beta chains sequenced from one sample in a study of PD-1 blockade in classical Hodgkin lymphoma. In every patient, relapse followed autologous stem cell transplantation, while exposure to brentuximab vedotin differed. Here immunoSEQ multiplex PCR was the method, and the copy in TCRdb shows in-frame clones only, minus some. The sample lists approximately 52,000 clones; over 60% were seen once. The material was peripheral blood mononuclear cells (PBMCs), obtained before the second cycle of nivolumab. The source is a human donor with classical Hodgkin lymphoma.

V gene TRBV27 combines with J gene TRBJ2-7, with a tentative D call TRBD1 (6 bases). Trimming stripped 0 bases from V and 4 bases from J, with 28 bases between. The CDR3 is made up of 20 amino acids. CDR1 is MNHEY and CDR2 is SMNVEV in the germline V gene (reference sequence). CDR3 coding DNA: TGTGCCAGCAGTTTATCGCGGTCCACCTCACAGGGCCACCGGCCATACGAGCAGTACTTC. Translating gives CASSLSRSTSQGHRPYEQYF.

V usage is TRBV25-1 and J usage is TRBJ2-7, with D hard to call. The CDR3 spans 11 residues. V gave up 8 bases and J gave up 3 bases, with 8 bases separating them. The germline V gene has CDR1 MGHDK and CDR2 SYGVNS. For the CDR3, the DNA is TGTGCCAGCTCCCTGAACTACGAGCAGTACTTC. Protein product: CASSLNYEQYF.

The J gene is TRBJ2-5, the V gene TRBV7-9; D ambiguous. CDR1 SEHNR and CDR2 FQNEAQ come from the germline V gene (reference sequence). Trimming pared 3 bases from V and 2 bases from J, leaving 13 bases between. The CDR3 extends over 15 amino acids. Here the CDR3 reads CASSFSASAQETQYF. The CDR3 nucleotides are TGTGCCAGCAGCTTCTCCGCCTCCGCGCAAGAGACCCAGTACTTC.

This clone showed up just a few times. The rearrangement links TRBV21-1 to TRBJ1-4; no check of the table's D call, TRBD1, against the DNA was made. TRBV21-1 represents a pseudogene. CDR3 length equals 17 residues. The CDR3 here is CATSKTPGQGNNEKLFF. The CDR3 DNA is TGTGCCACCTCAAAAACACCGGGACAGGGGAATAATGAAAAACTGTTTTTT.

The chain's CDR3 is CASSTQLSGGGTEAFF. CDR3 nucleotides: TGTGCCAGCAGCACCCAACTCTCAGGGGGCGGGACTGAAGCTTTCTTT. The chain uses TRBV7-9 and TRBJ1-1, with 8 positions matching TRBD1. From germline, CDR1 is SEHNR and CDR2 FQNEAQ (reference sequence). V lost 5 bases, J lost 5 bases, and 13 bases stayed unmatched. The CDR3 spans 16 residues.

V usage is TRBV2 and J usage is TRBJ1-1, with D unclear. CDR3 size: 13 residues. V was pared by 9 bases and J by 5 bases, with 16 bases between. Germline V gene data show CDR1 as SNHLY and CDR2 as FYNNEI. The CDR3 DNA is TGTGCCAGGGACGGTCTGGGAAGGACTGAAGCTTTCTTT. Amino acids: CARDGLGRTEAFF.

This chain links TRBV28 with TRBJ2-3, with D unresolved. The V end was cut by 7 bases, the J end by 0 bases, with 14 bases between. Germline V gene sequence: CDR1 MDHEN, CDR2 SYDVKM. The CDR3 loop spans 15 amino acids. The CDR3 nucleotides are TGTGCCAGCAAAGACCGCTACTCTAGCACAGATACGCAGTATTTT. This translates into CASKDRYSSTDTQYF. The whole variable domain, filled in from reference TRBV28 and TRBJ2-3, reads DVKVTQSSRYLVKRTGEKVFLECVQDMDHENMFWYRQDPGLGLRLIYFSYDVKMKEKGDIPEGYSVSREKKERFSLILESASTNQTSMYLCASKDRYSSTDTQYFGPGTRLTVL.

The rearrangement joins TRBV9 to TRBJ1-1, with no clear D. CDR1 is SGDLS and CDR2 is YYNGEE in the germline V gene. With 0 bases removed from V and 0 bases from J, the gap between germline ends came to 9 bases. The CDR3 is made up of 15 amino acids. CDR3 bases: TGTGCCAGCAGCGTAGCCACACCGTTGAACACTGAAGCTTTCTTT. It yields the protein CASSVATPLNTEAFF.

The CDR3 is CASSLSALMNTEAFF. The CDR3 DNA reads as TGTGCCAGCAGCTTAAGCGCCCTTATGAACACTGAAGCTTTCTTT. The chain uses TRBV7-9 and TRBJ1-1; D is undetermined. CDR3 length: 15 amino acids. V shed 2 bases and J shed 0 bases, with 10 bases lying between them. Germline V gene sequence: CDR1 SEHNR, CDR2 FQNEAQ (reference sequence).

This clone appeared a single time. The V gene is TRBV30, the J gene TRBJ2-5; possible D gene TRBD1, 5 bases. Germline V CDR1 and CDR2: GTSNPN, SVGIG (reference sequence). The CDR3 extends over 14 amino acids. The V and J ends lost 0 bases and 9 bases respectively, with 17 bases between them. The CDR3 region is CAWSVSLGQWAQYF. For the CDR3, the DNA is TGTGCCTGGAGTGTAAGCCTGGGGCAGTGGGCCCAGTACTTC.

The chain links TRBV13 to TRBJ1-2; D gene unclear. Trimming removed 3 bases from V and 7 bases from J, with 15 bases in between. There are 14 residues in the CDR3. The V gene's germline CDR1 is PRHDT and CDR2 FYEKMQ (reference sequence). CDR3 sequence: CASSLVRDFGGYTF. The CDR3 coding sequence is TGTGCCAGCAGCTTGGTTAGGGATTTCGGTGGCTACACCTTC.

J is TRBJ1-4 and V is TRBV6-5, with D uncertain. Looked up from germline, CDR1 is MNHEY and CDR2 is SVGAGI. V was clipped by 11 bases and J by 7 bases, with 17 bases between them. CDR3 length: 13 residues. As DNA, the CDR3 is TGTGCCGGGTCAAGGTTCGTTGGTGAAAAACTGTTTTTT. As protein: CAGSRFVGEKLFF.

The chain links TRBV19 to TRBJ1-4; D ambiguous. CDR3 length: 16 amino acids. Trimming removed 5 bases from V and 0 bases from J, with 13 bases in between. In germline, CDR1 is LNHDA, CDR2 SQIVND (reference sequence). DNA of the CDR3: TGTGCCAGTAGTCCCCGGGCAGGACCAACTAATGAAAAACTGTTTTTT. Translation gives CASSPRAGPTNEKLFF.

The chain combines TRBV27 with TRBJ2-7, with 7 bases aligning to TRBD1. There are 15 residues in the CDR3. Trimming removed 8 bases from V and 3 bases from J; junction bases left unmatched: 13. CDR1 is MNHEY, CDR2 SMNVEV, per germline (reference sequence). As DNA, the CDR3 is TGTGCCAGCCGGAATCTCGACCGGGACAGCTACGAGCAGTACTTC. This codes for CASRNLDRDSYEQYF.

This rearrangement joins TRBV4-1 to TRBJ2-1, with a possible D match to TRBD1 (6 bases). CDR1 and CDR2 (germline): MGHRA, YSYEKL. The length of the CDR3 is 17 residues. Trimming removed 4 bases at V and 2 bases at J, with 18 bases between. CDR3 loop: CASSLGWGGDTYNEQFF. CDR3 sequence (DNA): TGCGCCAGCAGCCTAGGGTGGGGTGGGGACACCTACAATGAGCAGTTCTTC.

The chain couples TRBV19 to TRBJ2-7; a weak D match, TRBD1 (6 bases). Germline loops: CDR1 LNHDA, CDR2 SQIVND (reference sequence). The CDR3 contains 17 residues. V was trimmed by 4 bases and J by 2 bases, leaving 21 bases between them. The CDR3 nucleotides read TGTGCCAGTAGTACACGACAGGCAATGGAATATACCTACGAGCAGTACTTC. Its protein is CASSTRQAMEYTYEQYF.

CDR3 residues: CASSAQGEGTEAFF. CDR3 in DNA: TGTGCCAGCTCAGCACAGGGAGAAGGCACTGAAGCTTTCTTT. The chain recombines TRBV18 with TRBJ1-1, with D maybe TRBD1 (6 bases). Germline assignment: CDR1 KGHSH and CDR2 LQKENI. V gave up 5 bases and J gave up 4 bases, with 14 bases separating them. The CDR3 consists of 14 residues.

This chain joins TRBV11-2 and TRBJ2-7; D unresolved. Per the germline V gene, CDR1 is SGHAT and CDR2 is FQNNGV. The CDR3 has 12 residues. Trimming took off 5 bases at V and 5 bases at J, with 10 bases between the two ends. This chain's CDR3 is CASSAFINEQYF. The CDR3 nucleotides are TGTGCCAGCAGCGCCTTTATCAACGAGCAGTACTTC.

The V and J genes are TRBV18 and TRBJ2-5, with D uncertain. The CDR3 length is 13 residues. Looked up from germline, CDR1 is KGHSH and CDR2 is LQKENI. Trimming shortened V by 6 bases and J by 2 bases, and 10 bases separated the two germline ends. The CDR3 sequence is CASSPQPQETQYF. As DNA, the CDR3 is TGTGCCAGCTCGCCTCAGCCACAAGAGACCCAGTACTTC. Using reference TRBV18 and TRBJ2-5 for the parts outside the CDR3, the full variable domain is NAGVMQNPRHLVRRRGQEARLRCSPMKGHSHVYWYRQLPEEGLKFMVYLQKENIIDESGMPKERFSAEFPKEGPSILRIQQVVRGDSAAYFCASSPQPQETQYFGPGTRLLVL.

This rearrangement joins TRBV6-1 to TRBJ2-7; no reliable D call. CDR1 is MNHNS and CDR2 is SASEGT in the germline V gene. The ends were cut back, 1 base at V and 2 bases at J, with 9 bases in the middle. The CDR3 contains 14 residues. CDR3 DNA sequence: TGTGCCAGCAGTGAAGTCGGCGGAGCCTACGAGCAGTACTTC. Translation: CASSEVGGAYEQYF.

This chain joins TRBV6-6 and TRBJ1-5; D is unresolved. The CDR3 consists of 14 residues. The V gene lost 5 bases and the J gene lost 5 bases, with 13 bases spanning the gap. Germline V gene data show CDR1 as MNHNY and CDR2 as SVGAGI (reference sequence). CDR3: CASSSHQSYQPQHF. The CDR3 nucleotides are TGTGCCAGCAGTAGTCACCAAAGCTATCAGCCCCAGCATTTT.

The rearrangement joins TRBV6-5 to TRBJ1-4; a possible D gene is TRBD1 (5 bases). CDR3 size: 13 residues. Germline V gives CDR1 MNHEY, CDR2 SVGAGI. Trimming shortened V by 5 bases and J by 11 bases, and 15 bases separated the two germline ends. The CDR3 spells CASSPLRAGKLFF. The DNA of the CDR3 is TGTGCCAGCAGTCCCCTCAGGGCCGGGAAACTGTTTTTT.

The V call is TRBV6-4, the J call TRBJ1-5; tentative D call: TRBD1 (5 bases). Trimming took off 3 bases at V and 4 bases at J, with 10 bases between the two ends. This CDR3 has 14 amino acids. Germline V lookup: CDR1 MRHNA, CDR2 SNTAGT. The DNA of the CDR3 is TGTGCCAGCAGTGAGGGCGAGGGGAATCAGCCCCAGCATTTT. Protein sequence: CASSEGEGNQPQHF.

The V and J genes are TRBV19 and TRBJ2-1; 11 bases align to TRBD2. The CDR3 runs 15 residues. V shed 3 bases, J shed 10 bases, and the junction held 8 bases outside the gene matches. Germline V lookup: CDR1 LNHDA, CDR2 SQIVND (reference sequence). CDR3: CASSIRLAGGDEQFF. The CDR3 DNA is TGTGCCAGTAGTATTCGGCTAGCGGGAGGCGACGAGCAGTTCTTC.

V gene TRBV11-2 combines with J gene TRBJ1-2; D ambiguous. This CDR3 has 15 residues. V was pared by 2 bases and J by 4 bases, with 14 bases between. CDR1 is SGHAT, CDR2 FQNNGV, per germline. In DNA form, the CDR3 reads TGTGCCAGCAGCTTATCCGCAGGAGGTACCTATGGCTACACCTTC. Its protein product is CASSLSAGGTYGYTF.

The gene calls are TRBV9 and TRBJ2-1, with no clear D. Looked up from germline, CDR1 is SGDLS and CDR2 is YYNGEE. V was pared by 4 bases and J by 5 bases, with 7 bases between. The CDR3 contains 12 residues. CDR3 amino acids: CASSLDHNEQFF. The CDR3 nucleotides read TGTGCCAGCAGCTTAGACCACAATGAGCAGTTCTTC.

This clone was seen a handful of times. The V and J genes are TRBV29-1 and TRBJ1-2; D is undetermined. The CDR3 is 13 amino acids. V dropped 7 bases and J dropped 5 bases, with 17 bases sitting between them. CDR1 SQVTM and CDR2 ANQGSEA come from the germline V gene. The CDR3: CSALVASLYGYTF. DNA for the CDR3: TGCAGCGCCCTGGTGGCTTCCTTGTATGGCTACACCTTC.

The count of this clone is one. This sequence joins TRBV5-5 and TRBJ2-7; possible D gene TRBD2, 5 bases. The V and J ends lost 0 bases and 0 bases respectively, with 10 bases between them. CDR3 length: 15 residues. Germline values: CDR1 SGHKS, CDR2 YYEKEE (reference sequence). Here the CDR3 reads CASSLVGTSSYEQYF. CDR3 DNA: TGTGCCAGCAGCTTGGTGGGCACTAGCTCCTACGAGCAGTACTTC. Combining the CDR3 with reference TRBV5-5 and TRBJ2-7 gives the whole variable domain DAGVTQSPTHLIKTRGQQVTLRCSPISGHKSVSWYQQVLGQGPQFIFQYYEKEERGRGNFPDRFSARQFPNYSSELNVNALLLGDSALYLCASSLVGTSSYEQYFGPGTRLTVT.

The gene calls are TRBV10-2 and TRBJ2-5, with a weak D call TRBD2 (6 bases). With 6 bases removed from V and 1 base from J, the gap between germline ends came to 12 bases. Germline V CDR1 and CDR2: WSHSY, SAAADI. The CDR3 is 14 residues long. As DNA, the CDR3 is TGCGCCAGCAGAGCTATAGCGGCCCAAGAGACCCAGTACTTC. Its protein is CASRAIAAQETQYF.

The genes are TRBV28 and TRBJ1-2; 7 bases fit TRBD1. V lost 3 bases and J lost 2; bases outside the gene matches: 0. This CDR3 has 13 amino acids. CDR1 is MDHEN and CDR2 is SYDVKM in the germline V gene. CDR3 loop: CASSLTGNYGYTF. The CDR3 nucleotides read TGTGCCAGCAGTTTGACAGGGAACTATGGCTACACCTTC.